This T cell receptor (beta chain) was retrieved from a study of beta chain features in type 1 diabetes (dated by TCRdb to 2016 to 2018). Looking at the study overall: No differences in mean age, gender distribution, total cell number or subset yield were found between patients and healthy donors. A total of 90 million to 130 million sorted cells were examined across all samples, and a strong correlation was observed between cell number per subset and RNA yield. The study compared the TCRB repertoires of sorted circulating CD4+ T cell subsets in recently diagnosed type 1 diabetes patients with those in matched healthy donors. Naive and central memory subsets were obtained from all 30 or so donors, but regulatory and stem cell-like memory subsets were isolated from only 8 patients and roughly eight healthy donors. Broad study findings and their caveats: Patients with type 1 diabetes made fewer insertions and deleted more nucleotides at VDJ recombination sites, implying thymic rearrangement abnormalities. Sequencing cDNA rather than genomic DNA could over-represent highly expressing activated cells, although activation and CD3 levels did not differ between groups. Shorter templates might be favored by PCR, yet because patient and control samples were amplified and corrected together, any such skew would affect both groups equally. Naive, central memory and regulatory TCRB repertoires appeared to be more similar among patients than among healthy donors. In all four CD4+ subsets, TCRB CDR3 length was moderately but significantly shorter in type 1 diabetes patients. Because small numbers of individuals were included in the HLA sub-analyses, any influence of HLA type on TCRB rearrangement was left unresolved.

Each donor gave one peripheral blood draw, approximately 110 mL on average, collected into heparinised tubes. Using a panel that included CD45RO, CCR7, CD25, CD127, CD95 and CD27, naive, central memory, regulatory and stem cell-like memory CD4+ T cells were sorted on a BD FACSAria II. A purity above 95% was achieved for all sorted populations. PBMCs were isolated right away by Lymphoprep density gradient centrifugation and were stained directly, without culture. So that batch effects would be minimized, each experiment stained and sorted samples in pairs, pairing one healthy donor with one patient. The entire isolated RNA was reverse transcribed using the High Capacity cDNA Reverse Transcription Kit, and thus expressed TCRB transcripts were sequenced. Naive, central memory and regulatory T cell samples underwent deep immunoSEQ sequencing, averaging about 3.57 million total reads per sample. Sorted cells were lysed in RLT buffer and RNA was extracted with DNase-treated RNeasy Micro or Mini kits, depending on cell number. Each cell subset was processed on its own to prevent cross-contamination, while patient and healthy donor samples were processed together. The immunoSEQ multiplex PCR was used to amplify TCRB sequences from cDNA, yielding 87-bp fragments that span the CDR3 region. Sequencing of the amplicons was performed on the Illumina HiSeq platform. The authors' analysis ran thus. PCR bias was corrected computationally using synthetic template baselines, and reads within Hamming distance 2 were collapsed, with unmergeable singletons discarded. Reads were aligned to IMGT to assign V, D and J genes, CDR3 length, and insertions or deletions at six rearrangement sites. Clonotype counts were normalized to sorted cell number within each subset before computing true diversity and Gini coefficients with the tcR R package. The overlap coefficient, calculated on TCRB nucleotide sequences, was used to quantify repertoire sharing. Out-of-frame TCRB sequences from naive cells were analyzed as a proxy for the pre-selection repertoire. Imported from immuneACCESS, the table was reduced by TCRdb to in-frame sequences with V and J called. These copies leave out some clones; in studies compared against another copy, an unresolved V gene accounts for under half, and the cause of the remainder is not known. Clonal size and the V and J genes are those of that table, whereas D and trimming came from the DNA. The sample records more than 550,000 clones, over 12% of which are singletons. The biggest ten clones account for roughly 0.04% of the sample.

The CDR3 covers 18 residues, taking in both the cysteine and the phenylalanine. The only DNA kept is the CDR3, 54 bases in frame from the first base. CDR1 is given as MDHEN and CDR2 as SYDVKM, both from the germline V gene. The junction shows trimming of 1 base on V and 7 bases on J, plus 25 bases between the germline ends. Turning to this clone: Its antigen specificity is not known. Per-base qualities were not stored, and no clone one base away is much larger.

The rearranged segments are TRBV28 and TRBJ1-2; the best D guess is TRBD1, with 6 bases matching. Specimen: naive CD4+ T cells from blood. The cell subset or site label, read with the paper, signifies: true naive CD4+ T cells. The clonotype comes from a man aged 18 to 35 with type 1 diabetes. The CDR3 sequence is CASSLSAAGTQEDFGYTF. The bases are TGTGCCAGCAGTTTATCGGCTGCGGGGACACAAGAGGACTTTGGCTACACCTTC.